What follows are 18 T cell receptor beta chains derived from one specimen sequenced in a study of T cells expressing NK-cell markers (dated by TCRdb to about 2020). To prepare the library, 5' RACE was applied. The run used an Illumina HiSeq 2000. TCRdb reprocessed the reads; each CDR3 protein sequence makes one entry, and DNA is unavailable. The sample's table covers 350,000 to 450,000 distinct CDR3 sequences. The ten largest make up over 4% of the sample. Sequenced material: blood T cells: a sorted CD56 or NKG2C T cell subset, CD4+ or CD8+ T cells, or bulk PBMC T cells (not recorded which). These receptors came from a man aged 18-75 years in good health.

The V gene is TRBV11-2, the J gene TRBJ2-3; TCRdb selects TRBD2, and the lack of DNA leaves this call unchecked. CDR1 and CDR2 from the germline V gene are SGHAT and FQNNGV. There are 18 residues in the CDR3. CDR3 region: CASSLSLLAGRITDTQYF.

CDR3 region: CASRVGRGYTF. The rearrangement joins TRBV13 to TRBJ1-2. Germline V gene lookup returns CDR1 PRHDT and CDR2 FYEKMQ (reference sequence). There are 11 residues in the CDR3.

The chain employs TRBV19 and TRBJ2-7; TCRdb names TRBD1, which stays unverified in the absence of DNA. The CDR3 is 14 amino acids. Germline-derived CDR1 and CDR2 are LNHDA and SQIVND (reference sequence). CDR3: CATAQRTGSYEQYF.

The chain joins TRBV7-8 to TRBJ2-2. This CDR3 region has 17 residues. CDR1 is SGHVS, CDR2 FQNEAQ, per germline. CDR3 in amino acids: CASSPRLTSLVDGELFF.

The chain's CDR3 is CSASYRVEAFF. V is TRBV20-1 and J is TRBJ1-1. The CDR3 totals 11 residues. Germline lookup yields CDR1 DFQATT and CDR2 SNEGSKA (reference sequence).

The chain is built from TRBV5-1 and TRBJ2-3; the TCRdb call, TRBD1, lacks DNA for checking. The CDR3 runs to 13 residues. Germline loops: CDR1 SGHRS, CDR2 YFSETQ. The CDR3 spells CASWGAPTDTQYF.

The J gene is TRBJ1-2, the V gene TRBV19; without DNA, the TCRdb call of TRBD1 cannot be checked. Germline CDR1 and CDR2: LNHDA and SQIVND (reference sequence). This CDR3 has 15 residues. Here the CDR3 reads CASRNTAQGVYGYTF. Supplemented by reference TRBV19 and TRBJ1-2, the full variable domain reads DGGITQSPKYLFRKEGQNVTLSCEQNLNHDAMYWYRQDPGQGLRLIYYSQIVNDFQKGDIAEGYSVSREKKESFPLTVTSAQKNPTAFYLCASRNTAQGVYGYTFGSGTRLTVV.

V is TRBV11-1 and J is TRBJ1-1; TCRdb picks TRBD1, but there is no DNA to check that call. This CDR3 is 18 amino acids long. Germline V CDR1 and CDR2: SGHAT, FQDESV (reference sequence). CDR3 sequence reads: CASSVYYGTGEGNTEAFF. Supplemented by reference TRBV11-1 and TRBJ1-1, the full variable domain reads EAEVAQSPRYKITEKSQAVAFWCDPISGHATLYWYRQILGQGPELLVQFQDESVVDDSQLPKDRFSAERLKGVDSTLKIQPAELGDSAMYLCASSVYYGTGEGNTEAFFGQGTRLTVV.

The chain carries TRBV3-1 and TRBJ1-5. CDR1 and CDR2 from the germline V gene are LGHDT and YNNKEL (reference sequence). There are 14 residues in the CDR3. The CDR3 protein is CASSQDRRSRPQHF.

The rearrangement joins TRBV5-1 to TRBJ1-6; checking the TCRdb D call of TRBD1 is not possible without DNA. The CDR3 totals 15 residues. Germline lookup yields CDR1 SGHRS and CDR2 YFSETQ. Here the CDR3 reads CASSFSGTGYSPLHF.

J is TRBJ2-7 and V is TRBV5-1; the TCRdb call, TRBD1, lacks DNA for checking. The CDR3 consists of 14 residues. Germline lookup yields CDR1 SGHRS and CDR2 YFSETQ. The CDR3: CASSWGARGNEQYF.

The rearrangement joins TRBV7-9 to TRBJ2-2; there is no DNA to check the TCRdb D call of TRBD1. The germline gives CDR1 SEHNR, CDR2 FQNEAQ (reference sequence). The CDR3 contains 17 residues. The CDR3 reads CASSLEGALSNTGELFF.

The V call is TRBV11-2, the J call TRBJ2-4. Germline V gives CDR1 SGHAT, CDR2 FQNNGV. CDR3 length: 16 amino acids. The CDR3: CASSGRRDLAKNIQYF. Combining the CDR3 with reference TRBV11-2 and TRBJ2-4 gives the whole variable domain EAGVAQSPRYKIIEKRQSVAFWCNPISGHATLYWYQQILGQGPKLLIQFQNNGVVDDSQLPKDRFSAERLKGVDSTLKIQPAKLEDSAVYLCASSGRRDLAKNIQYFGAGTRLSVL.

V is TRBV2 and J is TRBJ2-5; with no DNA, the TCRdb D assignment of TRBD2 cannot be verified. The CDR3 runs to 12 residues. Germline V gene sequence: CDR1 SNHLY, CDR2 FYNNEI. The chain's CDR3 is CATQLAGETQYF.

V and J are TRBV18 and TRBJ2-1; the D call of TRBD1 rests on TCRdb alone, since no DNA is present to check it. This CDR3 contains 14 residues. Per the germline V gene, CDR1 is KGHSH and CDR2 is LQKENI. The CDR3 here is CASSPSSSPPEQFF. The full variable domain, in which reference TRBV18 and TRBJ2-1 provide the parts outside the CDR3, is NAGVMQNPRHLVRRRGQEARLRCSPMKGHSHVYWYRQLPEEGLKFMVYLQKENIIDESGMPKERFSAEFPKEGPSILRIQQVVRGDSAAYFCASSPSSSPPEQFFGPGTRLTVL.

This chain links TRBV28 with TRBJ2-5; TCRdb names TRBD2, which stays unverified in the absence of DNA. CDR1 is MDHEN, CDR2 SYDVKM, per germline. This CDR3 is 14 amino acids long. CDR3 sequence reads: CASTSSGDKGTQYF. The complete variable domain, with remaining parts taken from reference TRBV28 and TRBJ2-5, reads DVKVTQSSRYLVKRTGEKVFLECVQDMDHENMFWYRQDPGLGLRLIYFSYDVKMKEKGDIPEGYSVSREKKERFSLILESASTNQTSMYLCASTSSGDKGTQYFGPGTRLLVL.

The genes are TRBV5-1 and TRBJ2-4. The CDR3 is made up of 16 amino acids. From germline, CDR1 is SGHRS and CDR2 YFSETQ. The CDR3 is CASSLVGSLAKNIQYF.

This chain uses TRBV7-9 with TRBJ1-3; TCRdb proposes TRBD1, but this gene call is untestable without DNA. This CDR3 has 14 residues. Germline V gene lookup returns CDR1 SEHNR and CDR2 FQNEAQ (reference sequence). The CDR3 sequence: CASSLAGGPGTIYF.